This T cell receptor beta chain was recovered during a study of CD8+ T cells in alopecia areata. On the study more broadly: Treated patients received oral tofacitinib, 5 to 10 mg twice daily. Treated patients' severity was scored by percentage of affected scalp area. Notes on the study in general: As there was one nonresponder, how baseline CD8+ expansion relates to response remains uncertain. Sharing of TCRs across patients appeared less clear than in mice, possibly for HLA-related reasons.

Specified treatment: oral pan-JAK inhibitor, 5-10 mg twice daily. Following extraction, RNA underwent reverse transcription to cDNA, which served as the sequencing template. Profiled with immunoSEQ multiplex PCR; TCRdb holds only in-frame clones, not every one. The sample has around 210,000 clones; 55% to 70% are singletons. This clone was seen only a few times. What it binds is not known. Different DNA sequences within this sample yield the same CDR3. The CDR3 has 14 residues. V was trimmed by 6 bases and J by 0 bases, leaving 11 bases between them. Germline-derived CDR1 and CDR2 are MGHRA and YSYEKL. The sequenced sample was CD4+ T cells sorted from blood, obtained at week 4, from a patient treated with tofacitinib. This TCR derives from a human donor with alopecia areata. The rearrangement links TRBV4-1 to TRBJ1-1; D remains unclear. For the CDR3, the DNA is TGCGCCAGCAGGGGCAGGACGATGAACACTGAAGCTTTCTTT. This sequence encodes CASRGRTMNTEAFF.